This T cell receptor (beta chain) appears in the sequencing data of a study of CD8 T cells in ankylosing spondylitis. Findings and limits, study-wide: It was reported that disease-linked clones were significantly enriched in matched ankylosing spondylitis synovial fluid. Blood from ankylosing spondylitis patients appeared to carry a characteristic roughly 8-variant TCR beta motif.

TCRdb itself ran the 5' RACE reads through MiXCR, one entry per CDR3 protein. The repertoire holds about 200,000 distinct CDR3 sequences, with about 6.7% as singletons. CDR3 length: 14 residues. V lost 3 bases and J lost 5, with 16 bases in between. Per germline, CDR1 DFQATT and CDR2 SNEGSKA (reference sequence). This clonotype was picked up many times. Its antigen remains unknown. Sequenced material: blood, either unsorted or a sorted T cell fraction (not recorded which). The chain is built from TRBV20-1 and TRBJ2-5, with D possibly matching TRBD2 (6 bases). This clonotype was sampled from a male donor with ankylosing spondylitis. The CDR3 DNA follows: TGCAGTGCTAGGTTGGGGGGAAGATTGGAGACCCAGTACTTC. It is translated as CSARLGGRLETQYF.